This entry describes one TCR beta chain. Its antigen is still unknown. This entry belongs to a study of T cell repertoires in cytomegalovirus infection. Across the study: CMV infection plus the matching HLA type was flagged by public TCR beta signatures.

Study observations and caveats: CMV carriers with the relevant HLA were identified by cumulative public TCR beta family frequency. Ex vivo responses were dominated by HLA-C-restricted CMV-specific TCR beta clonotypes.

TCRdb reprocessed the reads with MiXCR, giving one entry per CDR3 protein. The sample has tens of thousands of distinct CDR3 sequences; roughly 21% are singletons. V gave up 3 bases and J gave up 5 bases, with 8 bases separating them. This CDR3 has 12 amino acids. The chain uses TRBV12-3 or TRBV12-4 and TRBJ2-7; no firm D call. The origin of this receptor is a human donor in good health (CMV status not recorded). Some clones in this sample may be carry-over from other donors' samples. Specimen: CD8+ T cells from cultured PBMCs, collected from culture after CMV antigen stimulation. The CDR3 region is CASSLYVNEQYF. The CDR3 DNA reads TGTGCCAGCAGTTTGTATGTGAACGAGCAGTACTTC.